The source of this TCR beta chain is a study of human T cells and chemical hapten exposure. Study background: Skin of the upper inner arm, approximately 2 cm by approximately 2 cm, received 2% DPC for sensitization. Patients, predominantly female, presented with alopecia areata, totalis or universalis. Overall study findings and caveats: Patch test score was positively correlated with the counts of TCRs that had expanded at PT1. High-frequency TCRs, those above 1 in 1000, stayed the same after DPC sensitization.

TCRdb redid the calling of the RACE reads with MiXCR, one entry per CDR3 protein. The table records 380,000 or so distinct CDR3 sequences, nearly 5% of them present only once. Time point meaning: patch test 1, 2 weeks after DPC sensitization. Stated treatment: therapeutic diphenylcyclopropenone sensitization with weekly scalp DPC. Notes on this clonotype: The antigen remains undetermined.

The receptor was derived from a woman in her forties or fifties with alopecia areata. Some clones in this sample may be carry-over from other donors' samples. The sequencing used whole blood, collected in connection with sensitization to the hapten diphenylcyclopropenone (DPC).

The DNA for the CDR3 is TGTGCCAGCAGTTTAGACATAGTCGAGCAGTACTTC. This sequence encodes CASSLDIVEQYF. This chain links TRBV12-3 or TRBV12-4 with TRBJ2-7; no reliable D call. This CDR3 region has 12 residues. V shed 1 base and J shed 6 bases, with 7 bases lying between them.